This T cell receptor beta chain was obtained from a study of T cell responses to AZD1222 COVID-19 vaccine. Study conclusions and caveats: Along spike, vaccine-associated CD4 TCRs were found throughout, with dominance at 160-218 and 743-854. Spike-specific TCRs gained breadth and depth after people received two AZD1222 doses.

Trimming cost V 1 base and J 6 bases; bases outside gene matches: 9. Germline CDR1 is MGHDK and CDR2 is SYGVNS. The CDR3 is 18 amino acids. Notes on this clone: What it binds is not known.

Produced via immunoSEQ multiplex PCR; TCRdb's table is partial and in-frame only. This sample has approximately 120,000 clones, with roughly nine tenths found just once. The gene calls are TRBV25-1 and TRBJ1-6, with 10 bases lining up with TRBD1. This sequence originates from an adult in good health. The source material was peripheral blood, sampled on day 0 of AZD1222 vaccination. CDR3 sequence (DNA): TGTGCCAGCAGTGAATCGGGACAGGGGTCGATGCTTAATTCACCCCTCCACTTT. Protein: CASSESGQGSMLNSPLHF. The variable domain in full, completed from reference TRBV25-1 and TRBJ1-6, reads EADIYQTPRYLVIGTGKKITLECSQTMGHDKMYWYQQDPGMELHLIHYSYGVNSTEKGDLSSESTVSRIRTEHFPLTLESARPSHTSQYLCASSESGQGSMLNSPLHFGNGTRLTVT.